The clone carrying this T cell receptor (beta chain) is categorized as medium-sized (0.01 to 0.1%). The data stem from a study of PD-1 blockade in mismatch repair-deficient tumors. Trimming left V 4 bases short and J 2 bases short, with 18 bases between. CDR1 SGHRS and CDR2 YFSETQ come from the germline V gene. The CDR3 is 17 residues long. Data came from immunoSEQ multiplex PCR; TCRdb stores just in-frame clones and leaves some out. Seen here are some 66,000 clones, 70% to 90% observed once, and the top ten hold about 15%. The sample consisted of peripheral blood, taken 52 weeks after starting pembrolizumab. The clonotype originates from an adult with mismatch repair-deficient cancer. V and J are TRBV5-1 and TRBJ1-4, with a weak D call TRBD1 (5 bases). The CDR3 region is CASSPRGGEDTNEKLFF. DNA of the CDR3: TGCGCCAGCAGCCCCCGGGGAGGGGAGGATACTAATGAAAAACTGTTTTTT. The whole variable domain, filled in from reference TRBV5-1 and TRBJ1-4, reads KAGVTQTPRYLIKTRGQQVTLSCSPISGHRSVSWYQQTPGQGLQFLFEYFSETQRNKGNFPGRFSGRQFSNSRSEMNVSTLELGDSALYLCASSPRGGEDTNEKLFFGSGTQLSVL.